The 20 T cell receptor beta chains in this list originate from one sample, sequenced in a study of blood T cell repertoires in COVID-19. Only in-frame clones appear in the TCRdb table, and some are missing; sequencing was by immunoSEQ multiplex PCR. The sample includes around 68,000 clones, around 86% seen only once; the top ten take 6.6%. Sample: peripheral blood. The receptors were sampled from a man over 45 with active COVID-19.

In DNA, the CDR3 is TGCGCCAGCAGCCAAGAATCCGGGAATAGCAATCAGCCCCAGCATTTT. Its protein is CASSQESGNSNQPQHF. V and J are TRBV4-1 and TRBJ1-5, with D hard to call. The CDR3 has 16 amino acids. V lost 0 bases and J 0 bases, leaving 9 bases between the germline ends. Germline V lookup: CDR1 MGHRA, CDR2 YSYEKL.

This clone has a count of ten or more. The rearrangement links TRBV28 to TRBJ2-7, with D tentatively TRBD2 (6 bases). The CDR3 is 15 residues long. The V and J ends lost 1 base and 4 bases respectively, with 14 bases between them. Germline CDR1 MDHEN, CDR2 SYDVKM. In DNA, the CDR3 is TGTGCCAGCAGTTTATCCGGCGGGATTGTTTACGAGCAGTACTTC. Translated: CASSLSGGIVYEQYF.

This sequence joins TRBV5-4 and TRBJ1-3, with 7 positions matching TRBD1. The trim removed 4 bases at V and 4 bases at J, leaving 11 bases unmatched. The CDR3 loop spans 16 amino acids. Germline CDR1 reads SGHNT; CDR2 reads YYREEE (reference sequence). CDR3 region: CASSASGTVSGNTIYF. As DNA, the CDR3 is TGTGCCAGCAGCGCTTCCGGGACAGTTTCCGGAAACACCATATATTTT.

CDR3: CASKTGGLAGDRTDTQYF. CDR3 coding DNA: TGTGCCAGCAAAACAGGGGGACTAGCGGGAGACCGCACAGATACGCAGTATTTT. This chain connects TRBV28 to TRBJ2-3, with 14 bases matching TRBD2. Losses at the gene ends were 7 bases for V and 1 base for J; bases not matched to a gene: 10. Germline assignment: CDR1 MDHEN and CDR2 SYDVKM. The CDR3 totals 18 residues.

The chain has TRBV5-6 and TRBJ2-7, with no clear D. V lost 3 bases to trimming and J lost 7 bases, with 8 bases between them. Germline-derived CDR1 and CDR2 are SGHDT and YYEEEE. The CDR3 is 11 residues long. The CDR3 region has the DNA TGTGCCAGCAGCTCCACCCGGGAGCAGTACTTC. This gives the protein CASSSTREQYF.

The chain has TRBV15 and TRBJ2-7; tentative D call: TRBD1 (5 bases). The V and J ends lost 5 bases and 0 bases respectively, with 11 bases between them. The CDR3 runs to 14 residues. Germline V gene sequence: CDR1 LNHNV, CDR2 YYDKDF (reference sequence). This CDR3 is CATSGAETSYEQYF. CDR3 in DNA: TGTGCCACCAGCGGGGCGGAAACCTCCTACGAGCAGTACTTC.

J is TRBJ1-5 and V is TRBV7-8; 8 positions match TRBD1. The CDR3 runs to 17 residues. V was pared by 4 bases and J by 0 bases, with 8 bases of the junction left unmatched. The germline gives CDR1 SGHVS, CDR2 FQNEAQ. CDR3: CASSSGQAPYSNQPQHF. CDR3 sequence (DNA): TGTGCCAGCAGCTCGGGACAGGCCCCTTATAGCAATCAGCCCCAGCATTTT.

The chain employs TRBV7-2 and TRBJ2-5; the D gene is possibly TRBD2 (6 bases). Per germline, CDR1 SGHTA and CDR2 FQGNSA. V gave up 4 bases and J gave up 0 bases, with 21 bases separating them. The CDR3 is made up of 18 amino acids. The CDR3, as DNA: TGTGCCAGCAGCTCCTCGGGGGTGGGGCGGGCTTACCAAGAGACCCAGTACTTC. Its translation: CASSSSGVGRAYQETQYF.

The chain combines TRBV6-2 or TRBV6-3 with TRBJ2-5; 9 nucleotides agree with TRBD1. V dropped 3 bases and J dropped 7; count of bases not matched to a gene: 15. Germline V gene sequence: CDR1 MNHEY, CDR2 SVGEGT. The CDR3 runs 17 residues. The chain's CDR3 is CASSYPRGDREGGTQYF. In DNA form, the CDR3 reads TGTGCCAGCAGTTATCCGCGTGGGGACAGGGAAGGGGGGACCCAGTACTTC.

The chain uses TRBV14 and TRBJ2-5; TRBD2 aligns across 15 bases. Per the germline V gene, CDR1 is SGHDN and CDR2 is FVKESK. The CDR3 totals 18 residues. Germline trimming cut 2 bases from V and 4 bases from J; bases unmatched to any gene: 8. The CDR3 DNA reads TGTGCCAGCAGCCAACCGCGGACTAGCGGGGGGGCCCGAGAGACCCAGTACTTC. It specifies CASSQPRTSGGARETQYF.

The chain is built from TRBV9 and TRBJ1-2; D is unresolved. The CDR3 spans 13 residues. V was trimmed by 4 bases and J by 6 bases, leaving 13 bases between them. Germline CDR1 is SGDLS and CDR2 is YYNGEE. CDR3 region: CASSTIEGNGYTF. DNA for the CDR3: TGTGCCAGCAGCACCATCGAGGGCAATGGCTACACCTTC.

The gene calls are TRBV19 and TRBJ2-3; maybe TRBD1 (6 bases). The ends were cut back, 5 bases at V and 5 bases at J, with 17 bases in the middle. The CDR3 runs to 15 residues. CDR1 is LNHDA and CDR2 is SQIVND in the germline V gene (reference sequence). The CDR3 loop reads CASSSVGRGGDTQYF. Written as DNA, the CDR3 is TGTGCCAGTAGTTCGGTCGGTAGAGGGGGAGATACGCAGTATTTT.

The V call is TRBV5-4, the J call TRBJ2-2, with 11 bases lining up with TRBD2. The CDR3 has 18 amino acids. Germline trimming cut 4 bases from V and 6 bases from J; bases unmatched to any gene: 14. Germline CDR1 SGHNT, CDR2 YYREEE (reference sequence). The CDR3 DNA follows: TGTGCCAGCAGCCCGGGCGGGACTAGCGGCCTGTCCCCCGGGGAGCTGTTTTTT. Amino acid sequence: CASSPGGTSGLSPGELFF.

The chain has TRBV27 and TRBJ1-1, with TRBD1 matching over 12 bases. Germline CDR1 is MNHEY and CDR2 is SMNVEV (reference sequence). This CDR3 region has 19 residues. V lost 3 bases to trimming and J lost 1 base; unmatched junction nucleotides: 12. CDR3 amino acids: CASSFRDRGLRPGNTEAFF. For the CDR3, the DNA is TGTGCCAGCAGTTTCCGGGACAGGGGGCTCCGGCCAGGGAACACTGAAGCTTTCTTT.

This chain connects TRBV6-5 to TRBJ1-6; 7 bases agree with TRBD1. The V segment lost 5 bases and the J segment 9 bases; nucleotides outside the gene matches: 7. Germline V lookup: CDR1 MNHEY, CDR2 SVGAGI. CDR3 length: 14 amino acids. The chain's CDR3 is CASSLTGPFSPLHF. The CDR3 bases are TGTGCCAGCAGTCTGACAGGGCCTTTTTCACCCCTCCACTTT.

This clone was observed many times. The rearrangement links TRBV30 to TRBJ1-1; D is uncertain. Germline CDR1 GTSNPN, CDR2 SVGIG (reference sequence). Trimming shortened V by 5 bases and J by 3 bases, and 16 bases separated the two germline ends. The CDR3 is 14 residues long. CDR3: CAWGEVGKYTEAFF. Here the CDR3 DNA reads TGTGCCTGGGGGGAGGTGGGGAAATACACTGAAGCTTTCTTT.

The chain has TRBV6-2 or TRBV6-3 and TRBJ1-1; TRBD1 matches 8 bases. V lost 6 bases to trimming and J lost 5 bases; unmatched junction nucleotides: 11. CDR3 length: 15 amino acids. Germline-derived CDR1 and CDR2 are MNHEY and SVGEGT. This CDR3 is CASSSRTGRKTEAFF. The CDR3 bases are TGTGCCAGCAGCTCTAGGACAGGGCGTAAAACTGAAGCTTTCTTT.

The gene calls are TRBV7-3 and TRBJ2-2; TRBD2 agrees at 7 bases. The CDR3 loop spans 15 amino acids. The ends lost 11 bases at V and 5 bases at J; junction bases unmatched: 14. CDR1 is SGHTA and CDR2 is FQGTGA in the germline V gene. In nucleotides, the CDR3 is TGTGCCGGACGGAATGGCGGGAGACATACCGGGGAGCTGTTTTTT. Its translation: CAGRNGGRHTGELFF.

The V call is TRBV6-5, the J call TRBJ1-1; 8 bases are shared with TRBD1. This CDR3 has 15 amino acids. Germline loops: CDR1 MNHEY, CDR2 SVGAGI. V was pared by 10 bases and J by 4 bases, with 14 bases of the junction left unmatched. The CDR3 coding sequence is TGTGCCACCTCATCCTTAACAGGGGGTCGCACTGAAGCTTTCTTT. It specifies CATSSLTGGRTEAFF.

The chain recombines TRBV11-2 with TRBJ2-7, with a possible D match to TRBD1 (7 bases). This CDR3 has 14 residues. Trimming took 3 bases from V and 4 from J, leaving 13 bases between them. Per the germline V gene, CDR1 is SGHAT and CDR2 is FQNNGV. CDR3 loop: CASSLARGAYEQYF. The CDR3 DNA sequence: TGTGCCAGCAGCTTGGCCAGGGGGGCGTACGAGCAGTACTTC.